The clone carrying this TCR beta chain was seen a few times. Alongside a J-beta primer mix, a sample-barcoded 5' primer served in a second PCR lasting roughly 6 to 12 cycles. Each cDNA molecule, via a template-switch adaptor with 12 random nucleotides, was tagged. TCRdb fed the 5' RACE reads into MiXCR, producing one record per CDR3 protein. The table shows about a million distinct CDR3 sequences, with just over 50% occurring only once. The data were taken from a study of blood T cells in healthy people across ages. This CDR3 region has 15 residues. V was clipped by 8 bases and J by 4 bases; unmatched bases: 11. Germline V CDR1 and CDR2: SQVTM, ANQGSEA.

The clonotype was recovered from an older woman in good health. This chain uses TRBV29-1 with TRBJ2-1, with 10 bases lining up with TRBD2. Material: blood. The CDR3 bases are TGCAGCCTTATCACCGGGACTAGCGTTTACAATGAGCAGTTCTTC. Encoded protein: CSLITGTSVYNEQFF.